These 5 T cell receptor beta chains came from one sample sequenced in a study of blood T cell repertoires in COVID-19. Produced via immunoSEQ multiplex PCR; TCRdb's table is partial and in-frame only. This table has 130,000 to 150,000 clones, around nine tenths appearing once. Sequenced input: PBMCs or T cells enriched from blood (not recorded which). These receptor sequences come from a woman aged 30 to 39 with acute COVID-19.

This clone was seen only a few times. At the DNA level, this CDR3 is encoded by other sequences in the same sample as well. V usage is TRBV5-4 and J usage is TRBJ2-3, with D possibly being TRBD2 (7 bases). CDR3 length equals 15 residues. Germline V lookup: CDR1 SGHNT, CDR2 YYREEE (reference sequence). Trimming shortened V by 0 bases and J by 2 bases, and 10 bases separated the two germline ends. The CDR3 DNA reads TGTGCCAGCAGCTTGGGGCGGGGGCTCACAGATACGCAGTATTTT. Translation gives CASSLGRGLTDTQYF.

The chain joins TRBV7-2 to TRBJ2-3; 11 nucleotides line up with TRBD2. In germline, CDR1 is SGHTA, CDR2 FQGNSA. The length of the CDR3 is 19 residues. V was clipped by 1 base and J by 0 bases; unmatched bases: 9. The CDR3 spells CASSLGLSGRAFSTDTQYF. Written as DNA, the CDR3 is TGTGCCAGCAGCTTAGGTCTTAGCGGGAGGGCCTTTAGCACAGATACGCAGTATTTT.

The rearrangement joins TRBV11-2 to TRBJ2-1, with 11 bases identical to TRBD2. V lost 1 base, J lost 9 bases, and 5 bases stayed unmatched. There are 15 residues in the CDR3. Germline loops: CDR1 SGHAT, CDR2 FQNNGV. The CDR3 coding sequence is TGTGCCAGCAGCTTAGCCGAACTAGCGGGAGTTGAGCAGTTCTTC. Its protein is CASSLAELAGVEQFF.

The rearrangement joins TRBV28 to TRBJ2-2; 8 nucleotides match TRBD1. The CDR3 is made up of 16 amino acids. CDR1 is MDHEN and CDR2 is SYDVKM in the germline V gene. V was clipped by 6 bases and J by 7 bases; unmatched bases: 13. The CDR3 is CASRPSGQVINGELFF. The CDR3 region has the DNA TGTGCCAGCAGGCCATCGGGACAGGTCATAAACGGGGAGCTGTTTTTT.

CDR3 sequence (DNA): TGTGCCACCAGCAGAGATATGACTAGCGGCACAGATACGCAGTATTTT. Its translation is CATSRDMTSGTDTQYF. The chain has TRBV15 and TRBJ2-3; 8 bases align to TRBD2. Trimming removed 0 bases from V and 1 base from J; junction bases left unmatched: 3. There are 16 residues in the CDR3. CDR1 is LNHNV and CDR2 is YYDKDF in the germline V gene (reference sequence). The variable domain in full, with the rest retrieved from reference TRBV15 and TRBJ2-3, is DAMVIQNPRYQVTQFGKPVTLSCSQTLNHNVMYWYQQKSSQAPKLLFHYYDKDFNNEADTPDNFQSRRPNTSFCFLDIRSPGLGDTAMYLCATSRDMTSGTDTQYFGPGTRLTVL.